This T cell receptor beta chain was sequenced during a study of radiation and T cells in renal cell carcinoma. Broader study findings: Top tumor clonotypes rose in blood 2 weeks post-radiation, then contracted. Baseline intratumoral clonotype presence is unknown without pretreatment biopsies.

The CDR3 consists of 17 residues. V dropped 0 bases and J dropped 5 bases, with 20 bases sitting between them. Germline V lookup: CDR1 SGDLS, CDR2 YYNGEE. This sample's time point: blood 4 weeks post-SBRT, at nephrectomy. The treatment is: 15 Gy SBRT to primary tumor, nephrectomy 4 weeks later. This renal cell carcinoma was of the clear cell type. As to this clone: Its target is unknown.

This table comes from immunoSEQ multiplex PCR, and its TCRdb copy is limited to in-frame clones, with some not included. The sample lists some 97,000 clones; 84% were seen once. The sequencing here drew on blood, taken from a patient whose treatment included radiotherapy and nephrectomy. The gene calls are TRBV9 and TRBJ2-5, with D perhaps being TRBD1 or TRBD2 (5 bases each). This TCR came from a man aged 55 to 69 with renal cell carcinoma. As DNA, the CDR3 is TGTGCCAGCAGCGTAGGAAAGGGGACGTACCTGGGGGAGACCCAGTACTTC. Translated, it gives CASSVGKGTYLGETQYF.